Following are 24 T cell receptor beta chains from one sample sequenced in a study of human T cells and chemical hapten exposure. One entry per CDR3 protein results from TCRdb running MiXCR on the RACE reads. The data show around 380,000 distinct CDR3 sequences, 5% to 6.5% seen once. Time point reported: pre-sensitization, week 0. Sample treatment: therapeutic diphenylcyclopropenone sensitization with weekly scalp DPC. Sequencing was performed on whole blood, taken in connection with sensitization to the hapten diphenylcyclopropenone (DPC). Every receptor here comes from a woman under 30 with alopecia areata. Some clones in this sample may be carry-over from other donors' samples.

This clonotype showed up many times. The CDR3 loop is CASSPGGGRKLFF. The CDR3 DNA is TGTGCCAGCAGCCCTGGGGGTGGCCGAAAACTGTTTTTT. V is TRBV7-6 and J is TRBJ1-4; the D gene is possibly TRBD1 (5 bases). Germline CDR1 and CDR2: SGHVS and FNYEAQ. V lost 5 bases to trimming and J lost 10 bases, with 14 bases between them. This CDR3 region has 13 residues. Using reference TRBV7-6 and TRBJ1-4 for the parts outside the CDR3, the full variable domain is GAGVSQSPRYKVTKRGQDVALRCDPISGHVSLYWYRQALGQGPEFLTYFNYEAQQDKSGLPNDRFSAERPEGSISTLTIQRTEQRDSAMYRCASSPGGGRKLFFGSGTQLSVL.

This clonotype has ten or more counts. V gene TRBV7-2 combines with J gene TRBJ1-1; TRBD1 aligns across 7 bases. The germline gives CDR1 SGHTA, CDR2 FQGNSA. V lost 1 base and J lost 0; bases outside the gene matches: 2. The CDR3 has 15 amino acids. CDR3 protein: CASSLVTGLNTEAFF. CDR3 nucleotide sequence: TGTGCCAGCAGCTTAGTGACAGGGTTGAACACTGAAGCTTTCTTT.

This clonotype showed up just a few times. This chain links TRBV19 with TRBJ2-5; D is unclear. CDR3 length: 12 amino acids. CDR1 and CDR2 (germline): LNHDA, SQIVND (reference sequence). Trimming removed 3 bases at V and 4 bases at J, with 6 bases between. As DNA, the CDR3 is TGTGCCAGTAGTATCAGCTCAGAGACCCAGTACTTC. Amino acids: CASSISSETQYF.

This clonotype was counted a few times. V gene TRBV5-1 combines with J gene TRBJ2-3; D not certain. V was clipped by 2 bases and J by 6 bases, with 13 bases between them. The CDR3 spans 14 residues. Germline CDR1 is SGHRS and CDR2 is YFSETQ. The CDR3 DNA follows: TGCGCCAGCAGCTTATTTTTAGCTCCCGATACGCAGTATTTT. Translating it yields CASSLFLAPDTQYF.

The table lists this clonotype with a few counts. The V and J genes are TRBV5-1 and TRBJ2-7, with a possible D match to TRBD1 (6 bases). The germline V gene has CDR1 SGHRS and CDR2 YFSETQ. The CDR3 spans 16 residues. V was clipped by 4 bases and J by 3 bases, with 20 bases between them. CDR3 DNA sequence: TGCGCCAGCAGCGCCTCACCGGGACACCCGGGCTACGAGCAGTACTTC. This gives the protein CASSASPGHPGYEQYF. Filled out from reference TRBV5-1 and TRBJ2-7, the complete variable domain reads KAGVTQTPRYLIKTRGQQVTLSCSPISGHRSVSWYQQTPGQGLQFLFEYFSETQRNKGNFPGRFSGRQFSNSRSEMNVSTLELGDSALYLCASSASPGHPGYEQYFGPGTRLTVT.

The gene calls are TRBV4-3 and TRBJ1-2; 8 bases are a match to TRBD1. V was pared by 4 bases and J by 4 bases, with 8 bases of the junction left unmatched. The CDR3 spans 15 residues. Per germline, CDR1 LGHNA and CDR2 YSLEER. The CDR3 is CASSPDRERGYGYTF. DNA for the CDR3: TGCGCCAGCAGCCCGGACAGGGAAAGGGGCTATGGCTACACCTTC.

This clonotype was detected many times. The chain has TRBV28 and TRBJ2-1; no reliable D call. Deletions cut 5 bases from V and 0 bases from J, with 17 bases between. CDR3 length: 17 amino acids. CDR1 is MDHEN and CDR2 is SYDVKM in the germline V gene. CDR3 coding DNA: TGTGCCAGCAGTGCCCCGTTAAGGCTGAGCTCCTACAATGAGCAGTTCTTC. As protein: CASSAPLRLSSYNEQFF.

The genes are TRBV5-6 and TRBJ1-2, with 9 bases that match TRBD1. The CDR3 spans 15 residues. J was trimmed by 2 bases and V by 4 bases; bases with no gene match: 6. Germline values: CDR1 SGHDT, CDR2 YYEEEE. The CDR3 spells CASSRDRALNYGYTF. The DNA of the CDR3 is TGTGCCAGCAGCCGGGACAGGGCTCTGAACTATGGCTACACCTTC. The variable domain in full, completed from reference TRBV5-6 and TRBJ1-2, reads DAGVTQSPTHLIKTRGQQVTLRCSPKSGHDTVSWYQQALGQGPQFIFQYYEEEERQRGNFPDRFSGHQFPNYSSELNVNALLLGDSALYLCASSRDRALNYGYTFGSGTRLTVV.

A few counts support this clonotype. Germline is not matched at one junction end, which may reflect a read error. The CDR3: CASSPGFQPDTQYF. The CDR3 nucleotides read TGTGCTAGCAGCCCGGGGTTTCAACCAGATACGCAGTATTTT. V is TRBV7-7 and J is TRBJ2-3, with D maybe TRBD2 (5 bases). Germline V lookup: CDR1 SSHAT, CDR2 FNYEAQ (reference sequence). This CDR3 has 14 amino acids.

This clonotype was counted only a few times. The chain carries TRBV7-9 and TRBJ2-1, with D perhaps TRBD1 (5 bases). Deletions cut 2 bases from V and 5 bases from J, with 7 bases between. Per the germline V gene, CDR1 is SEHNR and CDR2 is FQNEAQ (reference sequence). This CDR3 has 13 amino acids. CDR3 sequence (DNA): TGTGCCAGCAGCTTATCACAGGACAATGAGCAGTTCTTC. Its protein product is CASSLSQDNEQFF.

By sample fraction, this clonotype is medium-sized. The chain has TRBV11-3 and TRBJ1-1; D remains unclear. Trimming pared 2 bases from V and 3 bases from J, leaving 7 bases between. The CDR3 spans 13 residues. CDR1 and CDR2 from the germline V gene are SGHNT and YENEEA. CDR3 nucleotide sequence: TGTGCCAGCAGCTTATCCTCGGACACTGAAGCTTTCTTT. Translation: CASSLSSDTEAFF.

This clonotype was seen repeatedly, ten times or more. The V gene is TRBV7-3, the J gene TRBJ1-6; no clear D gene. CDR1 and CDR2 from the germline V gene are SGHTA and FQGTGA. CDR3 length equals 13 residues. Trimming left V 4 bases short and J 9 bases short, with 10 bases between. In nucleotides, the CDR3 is TGTGCCAGCAGCTCAACGGGTAGTTCACCCCTCCACTTT. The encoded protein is CASSSTGSSPLHF.

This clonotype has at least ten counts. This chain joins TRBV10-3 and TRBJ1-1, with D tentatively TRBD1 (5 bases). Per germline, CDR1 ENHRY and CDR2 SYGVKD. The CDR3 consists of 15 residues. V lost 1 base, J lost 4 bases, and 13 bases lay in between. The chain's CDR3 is CAISEYFQGGTEAFF. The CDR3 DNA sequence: TGTGCCATCAGTGAGTACTTTCAGGGTGGCACTGAAGCTTTCTTT.

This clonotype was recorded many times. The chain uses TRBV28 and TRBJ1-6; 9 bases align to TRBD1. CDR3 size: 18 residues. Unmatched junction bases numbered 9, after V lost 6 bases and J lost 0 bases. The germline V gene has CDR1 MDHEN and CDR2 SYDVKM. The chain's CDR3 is CASRPQGARSSYNSPLHF. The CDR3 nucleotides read TGTGCCAGCAGGCCACAGGGGGCAAGGAGCTCCTATAATTCACCCCTCCACTTT.

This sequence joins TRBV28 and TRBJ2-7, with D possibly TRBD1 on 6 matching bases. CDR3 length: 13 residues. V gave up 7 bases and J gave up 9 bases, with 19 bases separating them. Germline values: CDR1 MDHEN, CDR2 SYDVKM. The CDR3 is CASTPVGQGPQYF. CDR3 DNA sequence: TGTGCCAGCACCCCCGTGGGGCAGGGGCCGCAGTACTTC.

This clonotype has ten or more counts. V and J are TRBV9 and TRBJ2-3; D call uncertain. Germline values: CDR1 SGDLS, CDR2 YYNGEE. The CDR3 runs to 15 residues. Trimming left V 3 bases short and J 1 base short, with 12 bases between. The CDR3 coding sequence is TGTGCCAGCAGCGAAACTGGATTTGGCACAGATACGCAGTATTTT. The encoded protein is CASSETGFGTDTQYF.

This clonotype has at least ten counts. The CDR3 DNA sequence: TGTGCCAGCAGTTACGATGCGGGCACTAATGAAAAACTGTTTTTT. Its translation: CASSYDAGTNEKLFF. V is TRBV6-6 and J is TRBJ1-4; D is unresolved. Trimming took 2 bases from V and 2 from J, leaving 9 bases between them. Germline V lookup: CDR1 MNHNY, CDR2 SVGAGI (reference sequence). The CDR3 runs 15 residues.

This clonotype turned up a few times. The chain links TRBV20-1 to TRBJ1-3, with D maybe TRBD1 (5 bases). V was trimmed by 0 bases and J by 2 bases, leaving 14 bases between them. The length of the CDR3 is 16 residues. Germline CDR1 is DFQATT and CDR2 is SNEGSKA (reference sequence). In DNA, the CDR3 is TGCAGTGCTAGAGATTTGAAAGGGGAGACTGGAAACACCATATATTTT. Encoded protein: CSARDLKGETGNTIYF.

CDR3 amino acids: CASSTIGQLYGYTF. DNA for the CDR3: TGTGCCAGCAGCACCATAGGACAGCTCTATGGCTACACCTTC. The V and J genes are TRBV5-6 and TRBJ1-2, with D perhaps matching TRBD1 (6 bases). Trimming stripped 4 bases from V and 4 bases from J, with 14 bases between. Germline V gene data show CDR1 as SGHDT and CDR2 as YYEEEE. The CDR3 extends over 14 amino acids.

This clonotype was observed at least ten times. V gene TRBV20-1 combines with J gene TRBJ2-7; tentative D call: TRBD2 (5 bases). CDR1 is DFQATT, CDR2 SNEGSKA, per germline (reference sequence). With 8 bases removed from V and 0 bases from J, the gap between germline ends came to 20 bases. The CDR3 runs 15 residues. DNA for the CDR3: TGCAGTTTCTCCCACGACGAGGGTAACTCCTACGAGCAGTACTTC. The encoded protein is CSFSHDEGNSYEQYF.

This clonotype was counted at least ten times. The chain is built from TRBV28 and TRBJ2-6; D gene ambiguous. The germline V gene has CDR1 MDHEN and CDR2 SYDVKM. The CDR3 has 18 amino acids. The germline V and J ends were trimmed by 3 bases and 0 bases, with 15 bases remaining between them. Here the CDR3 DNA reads TGTGCCAGCAGTTTCGGCCCAACCCTTTTCTCTGGGGCCAACGTCCTGACTTTC. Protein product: CASSFGPTLFSGANVLTF.

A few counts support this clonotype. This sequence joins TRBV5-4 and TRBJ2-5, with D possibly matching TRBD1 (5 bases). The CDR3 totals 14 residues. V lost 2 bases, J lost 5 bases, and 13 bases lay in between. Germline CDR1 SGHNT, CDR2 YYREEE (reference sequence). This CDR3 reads CASSLFSGSETQYF. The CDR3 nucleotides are TGTGCCAGCAGCTTATTCTCAGGGTCCGAGACCCAGTACTTC.

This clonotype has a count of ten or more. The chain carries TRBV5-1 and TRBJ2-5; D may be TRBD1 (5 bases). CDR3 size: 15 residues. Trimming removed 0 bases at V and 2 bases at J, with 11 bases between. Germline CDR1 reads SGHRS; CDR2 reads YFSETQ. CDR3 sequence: CASSLAAGSQETQYF. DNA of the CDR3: TGCGCCAGCAGCTTGGCGGCAGGGTCGCAAGAGACCCAGTACTTC.

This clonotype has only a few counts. This chain's CDR3 is CASSKVEGLCSEKLFF. DNA of the CDR3: TGTGCCAGCAGCAAAGTCGAGGGATTGTGCTCTGAAAAACTGTTTTTT. J is TRBJ1-4 and V is TRBV21-1. TRBV21-1 is assigned pseudogene status. This CDR3 has 16 residues.